Below, 11 T cell receptor beta chains from the same sample are listed, as sequenced in a study of Ad26.COV2.S vaccination and SARS-CoV-2 variants. The sample's treatment: about 20 received Ad26.COV2.S at low or high dose, single or two shots; a few received placebo; per-sample allocation not given. Sampling occurred on day 63 after the first vaccine or placebo injection. TCRdb's copy holds only in-frame clones and misses some; the assay was immunoSEQ multiplex PCR. The sample lists over 400,000 clones, nearly 90% occurring once. Here the sequenced sample was peripheral blood, taken in a trial of Ad26.COV2.S vaccine versus placebo. The receptors were sampled from a person between 18 and 65 years old who received the Ad26.COV2.S COVID-19 vaccine or a placebo.

This sequence joins TRBV18 and TRBJ1-1; D ambiguous. Trimming shortened V by 0 bases and J by 1 base, and 18 bases separated the two germline ends. The CDR3 runs 18 residues. CDR1 and CDR2 (germline): KGHSH, LQKENI. The CDR3 nucleotides are TGTGCCAGCTCACCACCACTAGCTTTGTGGGGAAGGAACACTGAAGCTTTCTTT. Encoded protein: CASSPPLALWGRNTEAFF.

V usage is TRBV13 and J usage is TRBJ1-2; no clear D gene. V was cut by 1 base and J by 4 bases, with 7 bases left in between. The CDR3 is made up of 13 amino acids. Germline lookup yields CDR1 PRHDT and CDR2 FYEKMQ (reference sequence). CDR3 amino acids: CASSLAAVYGYTF. DNA for the CDR3: TGTGCCAGCAGCTTAGCAGCCGTCTATGGCTACACCTTC.

V usage is TRBV12-3 or TRBV12-4 and J usage is TRBJ2-2; D uncertain. V lost 11 bases and J 4 bases, leaving 14 bases between the germline ends. The CDR3 totals 13 residues. CDR3 coding DNA: TGTGCCTCCCTTGGAAGTGCCACCGGGGAGCTGTTTTTT. Residues: CASLGSATGELFF.

The rearrangement links TRBV28 to TRBJ1-1; 9 bases are a match to TRBD1. This CDR3 region has 13 residues. Per germline, CDR1 MDHEN and CDR2 SYDVKM. J gave up 10 bases and V 2 bases, and 5 bases lay outside the gene matches. The CDR3 nucleotides are TGTGCCAGCAGTTTACTCGGACAGGGGAGAGCTTTCTTT. Its translation: CASSLLGQGRAFF.

The V and J genes are TRBV7-2 and TRBJ2-3, with TRBD1 as a possible D gene (5 bases). In germline, CDR1 is SGHTA, CDR2 FQGNSA. The V and J ends lost 7 bases and 4 bases respectively, with 15 bases between them. The length of the CDR3 is 14 residues. The CDR3 loop is CASMGIWGADTQYF. The CDR3 DNA sequence: TGTGCCAGCATGGGAATCTGGGGCGCAGATACGCAGTATTTT.

The chain employs TRBV29-1 and TRBJ2-1, with 9 nucleotides matching TRBD1. This CDR3 has 11 amino acids. V was pared by 6 bases and J by 8 bases, with 2 bases of the junction left unmatched. Germline V CDR1 and CDR2: SQVTM, ANQGSEA. The CDR3: CSVGDRDEQFF. CDR3 nucleotide sequence: TGCAGCGTGGGGGACAGGGATGAGCAGTTCTTC.

This clone appeared a single time. The rearrangement joins TRBV2 to TRBJ1-4, with D perhaps TRBD1 (5 bases). Deletions cut 8 bases from V and 7 bases from J, with 17 bases between. Germline CDR1 reads SNHLY; CDR2 reads FYNNEI. The CDR3 length is 14 residues. The CDR3 region is CASGRRGGSEKLFF. CDR3 DNA: TGTGCCAGCGGAAGGAGGGGAGGGAGTGAAAAACTGTTTTTT.

This clone appeared a few times. The chain links TRBV11-2 to TRBJ2-1; D gene ambiguous. Germline lookup yields CDR1 SGHAT and CDR2 FQNNGV. The CDR3 totals 13 residues. Trimming removed 6 bases at V and 2 bases at J, with 8 bases between. As DNA, the CDR3 is TGTGCCAGCAGTTGGGTGCCCTACAATGAGCAGTTCTTC. Its translation: CASSWVPYNEQFF.

This clone came up once. The CDR3 loop is CASSPSVTGELFF. As DNA, the CDR3 is TGTGCCAGCTCACCATCGGTCACCGGGGAGCTGTTTTTT. The gene calls are TRBV18 and TRBJ2-2; D not resolved. The V end lost 2 bases, the J end lost 4 bases, and 5 bases lay between the germline ends. Germline lookup yields CDR1 KGHSH and CDR2 LQKENI. CDR3 length: 13 amino acids.

V gene TRBV7-2 combines with J gene TRBJ2-1; TRBD1 is a possible D gene (6 bases). The CDR3 covers 13 residues. Trimming took off 2 bases at V and 5 bases at J, with 7 bases between the two ends. Germline V CDR1 and CDR2: SGHTA, FQGNSA. The CDR3 is CASSLYRDNEQFF. The CDR3 DNA reads as TGTGCCAGCAGCTTATACAGGGACAATGAGCAGTTCTTC.

The chain has TRBV11-2 and TRBJ2-3; possibly TRBD2 for D (5 bases). This CDR3 contains 15 residues. Trimming shortened V by 2 bases and J by 2 bases, and 11 bases separated the two germline ends. The germline CDR1 and CDR2 sequences are SGHAT and FQNNGV. This CDR3 is CASSLSSTSTDTQYF. The CDR3 nucleotides read TGTGCCAGCAGCTTATCTAGCACGTCCACAGATACGCAGTATTTT.